This T cell receptor beta chain is drawn from a study of cytomegalovirus exposure and HLA in healthy donors. Whole-study results and caveats: A link between a missense DCLRE1C variant and TCR beta V- and J-gene trimming emerged from a later analysis. Per published reports, the classifier diagnosed cytomegalovirus status with high specificity and sensitivity.

Use of 60 Vbeta and 13 Jbeta primers characterized the PCR. Some clones are missing from TCRdb's copy, which holds only in-frame ones; the method was immunoSEQ multiplex PCR. The sample has 100,000 to 150,000 clones, 80% to 90% seen once. With respect to this clone: The antigen is undetermined.

In germline, CDR1 is MNHEY, CDR2 SVGAGI. This CDR3 has 13 amino acids. Unmatched junction bases numbered 3, after V lost 0 bases and J lost 11 bases. The sequencing sample was made of PBMCs. The J gene is TRBJ2-7, the V gene TRBV6-5, with 11 bases that match TRBD1. The clonotype comes from a man in his forties in good health and CMV-seronegative. The CDR3 region has the DNA TGTGCCAGCAGTTACTCGGGGACAGGGGGAAAGTACTTC. Its protein is CASSYSGTGGKYF.